This T cell receptor beta chain was captured by sequencing in a study of OX40 agonist ivuxolimab in advanced cancers. Study at large: Partial responses occurred in Three dose-escalation patients, one with hepatocellular carcinoma and two with cutaneous melanoma.

Using immunoSEQ multiplex PCR, the repertoire was profiled, and TCRdb retains in-frame clones only, with some absent. This table has around 90,000 clones, roughly 91% appearing once. The cohort excluded patients with autoimmune disease history or systemic immunosuppression. V was trimmed by 5 bases and J by 8 bases, leaving 15 bases between them. The CDR3 sequence is 13 residues long. The germline gives CDR1 MNHNY, CDR2 SVGAGI (reference sequence). The material was CD4+ or CD8+ T cells sorted from blood, obtained in a trial of the OX40 agonist ivuxolimab. V usage is TRBV6-6 and J usage is TRBJ1-2; a weak D match, TRBD1 (6 bases). This TCR came from an adult with an advanced solid tumor such as melanoma, head and neck, liver or kidney cancer. CDR3 in amino acids: CASSPPTGAGYTF. The CDR3, as DNA: TGTGCCAGCAGTCCCCCCACGGGGGCGGGCTACACCTTC.